What follows describes a single TCR beta chain. Its specificity is not known. This sample is part of a study of identical twins. Study observations and caveats: Those out-of-frame alpha sequences shared by twins showed an excess of low generation probability.

Template switching (which added a universal primer site) was used, and cDNA carried unique molecular identifiers. One entry per CDR3 protein results from TCRdb running MiXCR on the 5' RACE reads. The sample contains 1.5 million to 2 million distinct CDR3 sequences, under 35% of which appear only once. The receptor was derived from a newborn girl in good health. The sample taken for sequencing was cord blood.

This chain's CDR3 is CSAFMSARTIQETQYF. CDR3 DNA: TGCAGTGCGTTTATGTCAGCCCGGACCATCCAAGAGACCCAGTACTTC. This chain connects TRBV20-1 to TRBJ2-5; D is unclear. CDR1 is DFQATT, CDR2 SNEGSKA, per germline (reference sequence). The CDR3 contains 16 residues. With 6 bases removed from V and 1 base from J, the gap between germline ends came to 21 bases.